These 11 T cell receptor beta chains were sequenced from one sample in a study of CD8 T cells in Susac syndrome. With random hexamers, roughly 0.45 to 1 ug RNA was reverse transcribed. TCRdb re-analysed the immunoSEQ multiplex PCR reads in MiXCR, keeping a single row per CDR3 protein. The sample shows 95,000 to 150,000 distinct CDR3 sequences, nearly 96% of them seen only once. What was sequenced was CD4+ T cells from PBMCs. The receptor source for this set is a human donor with Susac syndrome.

The CDR3 reads CATRVDGGRPNTEAFF. The CDR3 nucleotides are TGTGCCACCAGAGTCGATGGAGGACGGCCGAACACTGAAGCTTTCTTT. The V gene is TRBV15, the J gene TRBJ1-1; the D is unclear. The V end was cut by 6 bases, the J end by 1 base, with 18 bases between. The CDR3 runs to 16 residues. Germline V gene sequence: CDR1 LNHNV, CDR2 YYDKDF (reference sequence).

The chain carries TRBV15 and TRBJ2-5; tentative D call: TRBD2 (5 bases). CDR3 size: 17 residues. Germline V gene data show CDR1 as LNHNV and CDR2 as YYDKDF (reference sequence). With 2 bases removed from V and 7 bases from J, the gap between germline ends came to 23 bases. The chain's CDR3 is CATSRRAGPAGWGTQYF. The CDR3 nucleotides read TGTGCCACCAGCAGACGCGCGGGCCCGGCCGGTTGGGGGACCCAGTACTTC.

The J gene is TRBJ1-1, the V gene TRBV12-3 or TRBV12-4, with 9 bases lining up with TRBD1. This CDR3 is built from 16 residues. V trimming: 7 bases; J trimming: 3 bases; junction bases outside the gene matches: 12. Here the CDR3 reads CASTLNRGRKDTEAFF. CDR3 DNA: TGTGCCAGCACTCTTAACAGGGGGCGGAAGGACACTGAAGCTTTCTTT.

The CDR3 DNA is TGCAGTGCTTCTCCGGGATTTGAGCAGTTCTTC. Its translation is CSASPGFEQFF. The rearrangement joins TRBV20-1 to TRBJ2-1, with D tentatively TRBD2 (5 bases). Germline V gene lookup returns CDR1 DFQATT and CDR2 SNEGSKA (reference sequence). The CDR3 is made up of 11 amino acids. The V end was cut by 5 bases, the J end by 9 bases, with 11 bases between.

The CDR3 reads CATSTTRAGGRNNEQFF. DNA of the CDR3: TGTGCCACCAGTACAACCAGGGCGGGAGGGCGGAACAATGAGCAGTTCTTC. The chain combines TRBV24-1 with TRBJ2-1, with TRBD2 identical over 9 bases. The CDR3 sequence is 17 residues long. The germline gives CDR1 KGHDR, CDR2 SFDVKD. Trimming removed 6 bases from V and 5 bases from J; junction bases left unmatched: 13.

The gene calls are TRBV9 and TRBJ2-2; maybe TRBD1 (6 bases). From germline, CDR1 is SGDLS and CDR2 YYNGEE. Trimming stripped 4 bases from V and 2 bases from J, with 9 bases between. This CDR3 has 14 residues. The CDR3 sequence is CASSQQGNTGELFF. The CDR3, as DNA: TGTGCCAGCAGCCAACAGGGCAACACCGGGGAGCTGTTTTTT.

The chain recombines TRBV5-6 with TRBJ2-1; tentative D call: TRBD1 (5 bases). Germline V gene data show CDR1 as SGHDT and CDR2 as YYEEEE. V was cut by 2 bases and J by 0 bases, with 12 bases left in between. The CDR3 covers 16 residues. CDR3: CASSFRQPSSYNEQFF. CDR3 bases: TGTGCCAGCAGCTTCAGACAGCCGAGCTCCTACAATGAGCAGTTCTTC.

This chain links TRBV29-1 with TRBJ2-1; unclear D gene. Germline assignment: CDR1 SQVTM and CDR2 ANQGSEA. This CDR3 has 13 amino acids. V lost 3 bases, J lost 6 bases, and 12 bases lay in between. The CDR3 reads CSVEKIRGNEQFF. CDR3 in DNA: TGCAGCGTTGAGAAGATTAGAGGCAATGAGCAGTTCTTC.

This clonotype has a handful of counts. V gene TRBV7-9 combines with J gene TRBJ2-6, with D unclear. The CDR3 covers 15 residues. From germline, CDR1 is SEHNR and CDR2 FQNEAQ (reference sequence). V was pared by 1 base and J by 0 bases, with 4 bases between. In DNA, the CDR3 is TGTGCCAGCAGCTTAGATGTCTCTGGGGCCAACGTCCTGACTTTC. Its translation: CASSLDVSGANVLTF.

V usage is TRBV5-1 and J usage is TRBJ2-3; a weak D match, TRBD2 (6 bases). The CDR3 has 14 amino acids. The germline V gene has CDR1 SGHRS and CDR2 YFSETQ. V was clipped by 5 bases and J by 1 base, with 11 bases between them. CDR3 sequence: CASSSGGGTDTQYF. For the CDR3, the DNA is TGCGCCAGCAGTTCCGGCGGGGGCACAGATACGCAGTATTTT.

The chain joins TRBV6-6 to TRBJ2-7; D is unclear. Germline CDR1 is MNHNY and CDR2 is SVGAGI (reference sequence). V was cut by 6 bases and J by 6 bases, with 12 bases left in between. CDR3 length equals 12 residues. The DNA for the CDR3 is TGTGCCAGCAGGTCTATGGGTTCCGAGCAGTACTTC. Translation gives CASRSMGSEQYF.